Here is one TCR beta chain with its context. Produced via immunoSEQ multiplex PCR; TCRdb's table is partial and in-frame only. The sample consists of 55,000 to 75,000 clones, about 95% of them appearing once. The sample comes from a study of technical replicates of blood from a few donors. The TCR sequence derives from a human donor in good health. Some clones in this sample may be carry-over from other donors' samples. Sequencing was performed on PBMCs.

CDR3 protein: CASSERTGPGSPLHF. The CDR3 DNA follows: TGTGCCAGCAGTGAAAGAACAGGGCCTGGATCACCCCTCCACTTT. The chain joins TRBV6-1 to TRBJ1-6, with a weak D call TRBD1 (6 bases). Germline CDR1 reads MNHNS; CDR2 reads SASEGT. Deletions cut 2 bases from V and 10 bases from J, with 15 bases between. The CDR3 totals 15 residues.